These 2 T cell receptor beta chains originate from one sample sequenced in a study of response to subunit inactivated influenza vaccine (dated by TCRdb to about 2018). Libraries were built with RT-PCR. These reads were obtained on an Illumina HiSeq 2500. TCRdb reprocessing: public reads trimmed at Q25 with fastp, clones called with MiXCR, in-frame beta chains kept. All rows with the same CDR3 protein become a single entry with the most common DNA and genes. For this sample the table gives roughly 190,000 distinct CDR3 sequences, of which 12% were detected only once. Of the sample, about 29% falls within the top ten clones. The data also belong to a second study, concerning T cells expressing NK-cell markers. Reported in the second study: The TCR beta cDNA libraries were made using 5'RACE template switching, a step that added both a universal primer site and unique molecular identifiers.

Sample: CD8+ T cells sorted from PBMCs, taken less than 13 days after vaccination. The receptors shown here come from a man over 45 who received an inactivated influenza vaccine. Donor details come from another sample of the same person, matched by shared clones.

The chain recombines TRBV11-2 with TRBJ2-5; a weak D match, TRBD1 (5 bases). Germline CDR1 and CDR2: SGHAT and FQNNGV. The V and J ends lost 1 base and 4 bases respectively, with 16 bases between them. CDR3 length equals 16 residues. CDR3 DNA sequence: TGTGCCAGCAGCTTAGGGTCCTGGCAGGGCGGAGAGACCCAGTACTTC. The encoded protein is CASSLGSWQGGETQYF.

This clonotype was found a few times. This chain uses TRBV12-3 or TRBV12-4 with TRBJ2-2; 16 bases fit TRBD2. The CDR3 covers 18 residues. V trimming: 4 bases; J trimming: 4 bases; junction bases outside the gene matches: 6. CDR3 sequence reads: CASSSGTSGRAGTGELFF. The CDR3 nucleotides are TGTGCCAGCAGTTCGGGGACTAGCGGGAGGGCCGGCACCGGGGAGCTGTTTTTT.